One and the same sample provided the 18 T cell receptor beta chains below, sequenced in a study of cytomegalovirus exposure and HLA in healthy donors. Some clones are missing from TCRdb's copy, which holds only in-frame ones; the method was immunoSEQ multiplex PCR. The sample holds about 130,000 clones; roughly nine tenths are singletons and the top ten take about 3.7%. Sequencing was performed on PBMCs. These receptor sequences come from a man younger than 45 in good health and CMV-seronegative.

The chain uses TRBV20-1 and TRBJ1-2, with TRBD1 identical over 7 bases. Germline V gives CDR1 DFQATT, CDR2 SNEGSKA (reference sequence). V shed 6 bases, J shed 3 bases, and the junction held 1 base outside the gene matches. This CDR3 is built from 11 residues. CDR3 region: CSAGTDYGYTF. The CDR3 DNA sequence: TGCAGTGCCGGGACAGACTATGGCTACACCTTC.

CDR3 in amino acids: CASKTGLGESGELFF. For the CDR3, the DNA is TGTGCCAGCAAAACGGGACTTGGGGAGTCCGGGGAGCTGTTTTTT. The chain employs TRBV27 and TRBJ2-2, with a tentative D call TRBD2 (6 bases). The V gene lost 7 bases and the J gene lost 6 bases, with 18 bases spanning the gap. Germline V gene sequence: CDR1 MNHEY, CDR2 SMNVEV (reference sequence). The CDR3 runs 15 residues.

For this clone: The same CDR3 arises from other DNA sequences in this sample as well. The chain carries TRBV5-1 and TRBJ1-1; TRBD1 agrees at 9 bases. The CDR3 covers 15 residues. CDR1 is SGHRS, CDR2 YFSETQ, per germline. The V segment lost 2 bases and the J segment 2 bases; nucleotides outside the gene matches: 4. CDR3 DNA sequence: TGCGCCAGCAGCTTCCGGACAGGGGTTAACACTGAAGCTTTCTTT. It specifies CASSFRTGVNTEAFF.

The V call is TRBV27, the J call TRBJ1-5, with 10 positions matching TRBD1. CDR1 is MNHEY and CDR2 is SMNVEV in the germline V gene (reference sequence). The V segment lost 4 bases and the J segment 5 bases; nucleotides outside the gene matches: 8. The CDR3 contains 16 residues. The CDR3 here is CASSSGTGEMDQPQHF. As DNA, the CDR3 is TGTGCCAGCAGTTCCGGGACAGGGGAAATGGATCAGCCCCAGCATTTT.

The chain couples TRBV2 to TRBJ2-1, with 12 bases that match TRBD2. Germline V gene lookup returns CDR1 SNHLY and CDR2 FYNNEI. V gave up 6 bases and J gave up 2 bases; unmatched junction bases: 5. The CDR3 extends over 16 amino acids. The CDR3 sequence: CASSGTSGSTYNEQFF. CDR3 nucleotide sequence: TGTGCCAGCAGCGGGACTAGCGGGTCTACCTACAATGAGCAGTTCTTC.

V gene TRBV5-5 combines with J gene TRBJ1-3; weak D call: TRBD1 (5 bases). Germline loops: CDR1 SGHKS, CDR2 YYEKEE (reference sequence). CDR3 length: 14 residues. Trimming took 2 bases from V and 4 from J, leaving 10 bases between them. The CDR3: CASSFMGGGNTIYF. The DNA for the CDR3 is TGTGCCAGCAGCTTCATGGGGGGAGGAAACACCATATATTTT.

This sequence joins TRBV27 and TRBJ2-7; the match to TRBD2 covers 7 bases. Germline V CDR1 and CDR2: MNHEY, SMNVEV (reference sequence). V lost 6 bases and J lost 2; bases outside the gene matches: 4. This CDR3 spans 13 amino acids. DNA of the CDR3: TGTGCCAGCAGACCGGGGGGAACCTACGAGCAGTACTTC. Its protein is CASRPGGTYEQYF.

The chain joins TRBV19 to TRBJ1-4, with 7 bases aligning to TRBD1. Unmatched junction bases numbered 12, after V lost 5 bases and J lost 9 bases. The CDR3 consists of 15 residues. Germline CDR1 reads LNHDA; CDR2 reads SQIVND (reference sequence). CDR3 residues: CASSLLDRDAKKLFF. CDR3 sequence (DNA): TGTGCCAGTAGTCTTCTCGACAGGGATGCGAAAAAACTGTTTTTT.

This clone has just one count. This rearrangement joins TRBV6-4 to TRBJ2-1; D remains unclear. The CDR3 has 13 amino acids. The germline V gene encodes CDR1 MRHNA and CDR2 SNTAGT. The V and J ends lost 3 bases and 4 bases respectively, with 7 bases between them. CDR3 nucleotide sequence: TGTGCCAGCAGTGAAGAGGAGTACAATGAGCAGTTCTTC. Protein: CASSEEEYNEQFF.

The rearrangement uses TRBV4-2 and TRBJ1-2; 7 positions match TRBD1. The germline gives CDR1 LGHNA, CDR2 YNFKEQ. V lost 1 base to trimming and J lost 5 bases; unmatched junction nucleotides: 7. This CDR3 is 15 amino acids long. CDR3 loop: CASSQGQGAPYGYTF. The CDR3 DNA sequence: TGTGCCAGCAGCCAAGGACAGGGTGCCCCTTATGGCTACACCTTC.

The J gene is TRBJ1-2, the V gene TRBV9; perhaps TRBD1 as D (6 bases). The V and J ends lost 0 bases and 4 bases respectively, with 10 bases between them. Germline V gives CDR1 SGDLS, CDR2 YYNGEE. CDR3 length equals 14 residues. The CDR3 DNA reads TGTGCCAGCAGCGTAGATTGGACAGCCTATGGCTACACCTTC. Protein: CASSVDWTAYGYTF.

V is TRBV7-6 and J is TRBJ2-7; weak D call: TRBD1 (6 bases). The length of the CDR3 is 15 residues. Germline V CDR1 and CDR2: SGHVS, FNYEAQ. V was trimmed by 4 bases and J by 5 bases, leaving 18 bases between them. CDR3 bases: TGTGCCAGCAGCTCATCTACAGGGAGATTCAACGAGCAGTACTTC. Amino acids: CASSSSTGRFNEQYF.

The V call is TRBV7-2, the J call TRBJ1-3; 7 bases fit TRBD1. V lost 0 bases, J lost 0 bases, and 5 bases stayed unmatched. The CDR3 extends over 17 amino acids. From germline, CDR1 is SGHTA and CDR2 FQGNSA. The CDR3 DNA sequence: TGTGCCAGCAGCTTAGCGGGGACAGCGTTCTCTGGAAACACCATATATTTT. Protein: CASSLAGTAFSGNTIYF.

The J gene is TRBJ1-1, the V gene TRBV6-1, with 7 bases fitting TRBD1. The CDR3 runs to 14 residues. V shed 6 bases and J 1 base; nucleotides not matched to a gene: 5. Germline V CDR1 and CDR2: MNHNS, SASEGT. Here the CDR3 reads CASRGGQENTEAFF. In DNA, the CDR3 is TGTGCCAGCAGGGGAGGACAGGAGAACACTGAAGCTTTCTTT.

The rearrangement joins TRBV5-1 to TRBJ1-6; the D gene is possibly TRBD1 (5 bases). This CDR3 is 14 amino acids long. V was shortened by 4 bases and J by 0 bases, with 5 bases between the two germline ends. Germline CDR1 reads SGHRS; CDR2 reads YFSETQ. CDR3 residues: CASSTGSYNSPLHF. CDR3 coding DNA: TGCGCCAGCAGCACAGGCTCCTATAATTCACCCCTCCACTTT.

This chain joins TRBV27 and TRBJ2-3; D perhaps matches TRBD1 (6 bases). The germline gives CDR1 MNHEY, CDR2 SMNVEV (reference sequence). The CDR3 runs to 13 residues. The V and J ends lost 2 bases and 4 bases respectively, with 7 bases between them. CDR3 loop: CASSLEGADTQYF. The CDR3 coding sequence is TGTGCCAGCAGTTTAGAGGGGGCAGATACGCAGTATTTT.

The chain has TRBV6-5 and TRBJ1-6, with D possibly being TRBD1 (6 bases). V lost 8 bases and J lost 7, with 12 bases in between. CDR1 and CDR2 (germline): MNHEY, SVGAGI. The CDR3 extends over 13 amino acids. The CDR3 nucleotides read TGTGCCAGCGGCCCGGGACAAAATTCACCCCTCCACTTT. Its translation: CASGPGQNSPLHF.

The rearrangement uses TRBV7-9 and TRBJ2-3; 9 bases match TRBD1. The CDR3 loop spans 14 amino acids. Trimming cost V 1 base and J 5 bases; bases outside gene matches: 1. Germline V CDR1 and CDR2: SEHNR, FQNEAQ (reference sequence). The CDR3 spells CASSLETGGDTQYF. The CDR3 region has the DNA TGTGCCAGCAGCTTAGAGACAGGGGGAGATACGCAGTATTTT.